This T cell receptor beta chain was observed in a study of T cell repertoires in cytomegalovirus infection. Study-level information: CMV infection together with matching HLA type was indicated by public TCR beta signatures. Findings and caveats of the study: Public TCR beta family frequency separated CMV-and-HLA carriers, including in an independent cohort. Clonotypes of TCR beta that were HLA-C-restricted and CMV-specific dominated the ex vivo response.

One entry per CDR3 protein, called by TCRdb with MiXCR from the reads. This table has around 240,000 distinct CDR3 sequences, 20% to 25% appearing once. On this clonotype: As yet, its antigen is unknown.

This TCR was recovered from a human donor in good health (CMV status not recorded). Some clones in this sample may be carry-over from other donors' samples. Source material: CD8+ T cells from PBMCs.

The CDR3 here is CASSLELAGPGTQYF. The CDR3 DNA reads TGTGCCAGCAGTTTGGAACTAGCGGGCCCAGGGACCCAGTACTTC. The chain carries TRBV28 and TRBJ2-5; 9 nucleotides align to TRBD2. CDR1 and CDR2 from the germline V gene are MDHEN and SYDVKM. This CDR3 has 15 amino acids. Trimming cost V 3 bases and J 7 bases; bases outside gene matches: 9.